A selection of T cell receptor beta chains follows, all from one sample in a study of T cells after yellow fever vaccination. TCRdb called the 5' RACE reads again in MiXCR, with one record for every CDR3 protein. The sample carries about 510,000 distinct CDR3 sequences, 20% to 25% recorded once. Sequences were derived from PBMCs, sampled approximately 22 days after the first yellow fever vaccination. These receptor sequences come from a young man who received the YFV17D yellow fever vaccine. The CDR3 runs from the conserved cysteine through the conserved F or W. The D gene is left open where the match is weak. For some rows the clone size is stated as once, few or many, or as a class when expanded; others skip it.

d_call: TRBD2; clone_size: NA; j_call: TRBJ2-5; v_call: TRBV5-1; cdr3_aa: CASSLRASGGETQYF; cdr3_nt: TGCGCCAGCAGCTTGCGGGCTAGCGGGGGCGAGACCCAGTACTTC
d_call: NA; clone_size: NA; j_call: TRBJ2-3; v_call: TRBV12-3/TRBV12-4; cdr3_aa: CASSLLPGTQYF; cdr3_nt: TGTGCCAGCAGTTTACTACCCGGTACGCAGTATTTT
d_call: TRBD1; clone_size: NA; j_call: TRBJ2-7; v_call: TRBV30; cdr3_aa: CAWSEGQGASYEQYF; cdr3_nt: TGTGCCTGGAGTGAAGGACAGGGGGCCTCCTACGAGCAGTACTTC
d_call: TRBD2; clone_size: many; j_call: TRBJ2-5; v_call: TRBV7-2; cdr3_aa: CASSATSGGKETQYF; cdr3_nt: TGTGCCAGCAGCGCCACTAGCGGGGGGAAAGAGACCCAGTACTTC
d_call: TRBD1; clone_size: NA; j_call: TRBJ2-3; v_call: TRBV5-6; cdr3_aa: CASSLFQDRSTDTQYF; cdr3_nt: TGTGCCAGCAGCTTGTTCCAGGACAGGAGCACAGATACGCAGTATTTT
d_call: NA; clone_size: NA; j_call: TRBJ2-3; v_call: TRBV20-1; cdr3_aa: CSANRGSDTQYF; cdr3_nt: TGCAGTGCTAATCGGGGTTCAGATACGCAGTATTTT
d_call: NA; clone_size: NA; j_call: TRBJ1-1; v_call: TRBV12-3/TRBV12-4; cdr3_aa: CASSPLGADTEAFF; cdr3_nt: TGTGCCAGCAGCCCCCTAGGAGCGGACACTGAAGCTTTCTTT
d_call: TRBD2; clone_size: NA; j_call: TRBJ2-7; v_call: TRBV7-9; cdr3_aa: CASSLRTSGGTYEQYF; cdr3_nt: TGTGCCAGCAGCTTACGGACTAGCGGGGGTACCTACGAGCAGTACTTC
d_call: TRBD2; clone_size: NA; j_call: TRBJ2-1; v_call: TRBV7-2; cdr3_aa: CASSTTSGGVNEQFF; cdr3_nt: TGTGCCAGCAGCACTACTAGCGGGGGGGTGAATGAGCAGTTCTTC
d_call: NA; clone_size: NA; j_call: TRBJ2-7; v_call: TRBV11-2; cdr3_aa: CASRPGFSYEQYF; cdr3_nt: TGTGCCAGCAGACCGGGATTCTCCTACGAGCAGTACTTC
d_call: TRBD2; clone_size: few; j_call: TRBJ2-3; v_call: TRBV27; cdr3_aa: CASSPRLAGEGDTQYF; cdr3_nt: TGTGCCAGCTCCCCCCGGCTAGCGGGGGAGGGAGATACGCAGTATTTT